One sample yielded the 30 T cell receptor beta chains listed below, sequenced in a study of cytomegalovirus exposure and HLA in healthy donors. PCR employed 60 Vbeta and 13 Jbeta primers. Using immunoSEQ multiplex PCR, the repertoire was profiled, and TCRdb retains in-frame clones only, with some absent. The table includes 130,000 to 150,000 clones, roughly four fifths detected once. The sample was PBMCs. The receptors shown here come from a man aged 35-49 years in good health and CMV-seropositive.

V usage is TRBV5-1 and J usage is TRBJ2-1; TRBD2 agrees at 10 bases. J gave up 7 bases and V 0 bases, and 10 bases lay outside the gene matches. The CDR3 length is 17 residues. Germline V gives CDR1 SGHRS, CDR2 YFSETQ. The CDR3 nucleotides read TGCGCCAGCAGCTTGGTAGCTAGCGGGAGTTCCGGGAATGAGCAGTTCTTC. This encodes CASSLVASGSSGNEQFF.

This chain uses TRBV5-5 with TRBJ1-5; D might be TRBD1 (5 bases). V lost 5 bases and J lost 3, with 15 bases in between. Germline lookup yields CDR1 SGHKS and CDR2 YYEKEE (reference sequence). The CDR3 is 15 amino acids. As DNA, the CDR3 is TGTGCCAGCAGATCCCGCGCAGGGCCCAATCAGCCCCAGCATTTT. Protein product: CASRSRAGPNQPQHF.

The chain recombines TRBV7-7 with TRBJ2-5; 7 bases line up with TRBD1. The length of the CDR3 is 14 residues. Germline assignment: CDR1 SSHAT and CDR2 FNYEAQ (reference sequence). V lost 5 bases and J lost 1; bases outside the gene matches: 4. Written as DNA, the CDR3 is TGTGCCAGCAGCGCAACAGGGGCCCAAGAGACCCAGTACTTC. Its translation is CASSATGAQETQYF.

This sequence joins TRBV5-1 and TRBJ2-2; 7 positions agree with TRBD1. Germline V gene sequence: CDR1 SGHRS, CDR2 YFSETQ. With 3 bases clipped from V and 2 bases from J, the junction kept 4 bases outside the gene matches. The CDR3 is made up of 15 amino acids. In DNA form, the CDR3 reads TGCGCCAGCAGCTATAGACAGGGAAACACCGGGGAGCTGTTTTTT. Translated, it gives CASSYRQGNTGELFF.

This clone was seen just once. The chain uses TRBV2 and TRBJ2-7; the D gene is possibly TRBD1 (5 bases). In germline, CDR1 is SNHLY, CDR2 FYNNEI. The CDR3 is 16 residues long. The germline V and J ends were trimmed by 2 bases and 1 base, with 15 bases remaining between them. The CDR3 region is CASSEISTGESYEQYF. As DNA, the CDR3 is TGTGCCAGCAGTGAAATTAGTACAGGAGAATCCTACGAGCAGTACTTC.

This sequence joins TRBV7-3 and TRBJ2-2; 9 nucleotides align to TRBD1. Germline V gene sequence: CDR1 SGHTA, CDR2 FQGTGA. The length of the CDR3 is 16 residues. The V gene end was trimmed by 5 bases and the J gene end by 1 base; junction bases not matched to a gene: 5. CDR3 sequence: CASSQQGQGNTGELFF. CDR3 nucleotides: TGTGCCAGCAGCCAACAGGGACAGGGGAACACCGGGGAGCTGTTTTTT. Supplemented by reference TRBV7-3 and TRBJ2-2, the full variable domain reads GAGVSQTPSNKVTEKGKYVELRCDPISGHTALYWYRQSLGQGPEFLIYFQGTGAADDSGLPNDRFFAVRPEGSVSTLKIQRTERGDSAVYLCASSQQGQGNTGELFFGEGSRLTVL.

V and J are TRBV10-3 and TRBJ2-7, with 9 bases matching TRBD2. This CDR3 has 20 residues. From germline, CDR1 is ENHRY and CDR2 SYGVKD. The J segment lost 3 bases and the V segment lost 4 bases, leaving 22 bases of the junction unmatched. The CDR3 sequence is CAISGGIAGVGSSLNYEQYF. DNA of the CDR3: TGTGCCATCAGTGGGGGAATAGCGGGAGTTGGTAGTTCATTAAACTACGAGCAGTACTTC.

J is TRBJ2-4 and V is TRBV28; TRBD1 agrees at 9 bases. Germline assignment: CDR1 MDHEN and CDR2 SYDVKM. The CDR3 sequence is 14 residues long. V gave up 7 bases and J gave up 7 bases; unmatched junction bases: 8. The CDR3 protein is CASTPGTGINIQYF. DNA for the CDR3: TGTGCCAGCACCCCTGGGACAGGGATCAACATTCAGTACTTC.

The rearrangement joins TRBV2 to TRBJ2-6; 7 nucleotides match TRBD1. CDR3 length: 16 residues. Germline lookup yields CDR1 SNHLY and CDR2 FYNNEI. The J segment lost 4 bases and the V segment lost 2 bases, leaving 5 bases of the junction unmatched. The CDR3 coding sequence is TGTGCCAGCAGTGAACTGACAGGGTCGGGGGCCAACGTCCTGACTTTC. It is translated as CASSELTGSGANVLTF.

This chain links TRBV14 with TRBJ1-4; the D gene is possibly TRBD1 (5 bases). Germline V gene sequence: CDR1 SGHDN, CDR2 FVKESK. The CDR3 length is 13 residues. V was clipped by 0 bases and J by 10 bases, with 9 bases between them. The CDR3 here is CASSQDRRGKLFF. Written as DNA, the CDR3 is TGTGCCAGCAGCCAAGATAGAAGGGGAAAACTGTTTTTT.

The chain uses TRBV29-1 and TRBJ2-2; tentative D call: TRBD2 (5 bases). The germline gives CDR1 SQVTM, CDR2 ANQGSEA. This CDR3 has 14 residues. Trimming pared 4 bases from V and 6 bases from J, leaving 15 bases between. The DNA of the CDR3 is TGCAGCGTTGGGGTCTCCCTCGGGGCCGGGGAGCTGTTTTTT. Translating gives CSVGVSLGAGELFF.

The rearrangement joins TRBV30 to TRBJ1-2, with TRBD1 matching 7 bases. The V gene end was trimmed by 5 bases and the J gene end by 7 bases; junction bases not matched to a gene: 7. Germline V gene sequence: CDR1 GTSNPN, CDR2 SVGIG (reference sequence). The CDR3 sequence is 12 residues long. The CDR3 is CAWEGTAIGYTF. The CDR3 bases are TGTGCCTGGGAAGGGACAGCGATTGGCTACACCTTC. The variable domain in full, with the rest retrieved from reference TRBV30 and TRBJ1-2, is SQTIHQWPATLVQPVGSPLSLECTVEGTSNPNLYWYRQAAGRGLQLLFYSVGIGQISSEVPQNLSASRPQDRQFILSSKKLLLSDSGFYLCAWEGTAIGYTFGSGTRLTVV.

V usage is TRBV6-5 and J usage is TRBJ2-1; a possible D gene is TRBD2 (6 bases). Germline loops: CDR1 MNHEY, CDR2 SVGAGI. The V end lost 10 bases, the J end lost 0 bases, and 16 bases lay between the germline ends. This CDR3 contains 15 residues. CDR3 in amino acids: CAIKVRRDSYNEQFF. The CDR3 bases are TGTGCCATTAAGGTTAGGAGGGACTCCTACAATGAGCAGTTCTTC.

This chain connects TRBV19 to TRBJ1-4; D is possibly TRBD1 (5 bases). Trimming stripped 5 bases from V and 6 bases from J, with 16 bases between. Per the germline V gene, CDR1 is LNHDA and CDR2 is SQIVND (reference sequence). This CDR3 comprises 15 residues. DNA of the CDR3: TGTGCCAGTAGTCCCCTCGACCGGGGGGATGAAAAACTGTTTTTT. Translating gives CASSPLDRGDEKLFF.

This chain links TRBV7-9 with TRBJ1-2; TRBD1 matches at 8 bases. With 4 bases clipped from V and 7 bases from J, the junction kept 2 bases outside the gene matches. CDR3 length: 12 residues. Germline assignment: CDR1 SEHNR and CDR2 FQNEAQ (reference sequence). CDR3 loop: CASSSGGSGYTF. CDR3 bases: TGTGCCAGCAGCTCAGGGGGCAGTGGCTACACCTTC.

Here the CDR3 reads CASSGEGLLRTGELFF. The CDR3 nucleotides read TGCGCCAGCAGCGGTGAGGGACTCCTCCGCACCGGGGAGCTGTTTTTT. The chain is built from TRBV5-1 and TRBJ2-2; perhaps TRBD2 as D (6 bases). Germline-derived CDR1 and CDR2 are SGHRS and YFSETQ. CDR3 length: 16 amino acids. The V end was cut by 4 bases, the J end by 4 bases, with 17 bases between.

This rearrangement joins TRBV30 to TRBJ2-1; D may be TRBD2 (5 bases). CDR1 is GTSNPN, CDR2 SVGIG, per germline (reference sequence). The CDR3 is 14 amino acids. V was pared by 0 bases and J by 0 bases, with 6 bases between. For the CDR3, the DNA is TGTGCCTGGAGTGTCGGAGGCTCCTACAATGAGCAGTTCTTC. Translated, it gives CAWSVGGSYNEQFF.

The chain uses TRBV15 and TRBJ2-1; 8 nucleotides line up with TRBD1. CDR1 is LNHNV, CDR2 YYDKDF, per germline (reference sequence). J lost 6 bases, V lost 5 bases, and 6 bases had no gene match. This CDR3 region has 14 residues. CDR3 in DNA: TGTGCCACCAGCGATGACAGGGGAGTCAATGAGCAGTTCTTC. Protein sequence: CATSDDRGVNEQFF.

CDR3 in DNA: TGTGCCACCAGCAGGACTAGCGGGGTGAACACCGGGGAGCTGTTTTTT. Amino acid sequence: CATSRTSGVNTGELFF. This chain connects TRBV15 to TRBJ2-2; 11 bases fit TRBD2. Unmatched junction bases numbered 1, after V lost 3 bases and J lost 1 base. This CDR3 is built from 16 residues. Germline V gene data show CDR1 as LNHNV and CDR2 as YYDKDF (reference sequence). The full variable domain, its missing parts supplied by reference TRBV15 and TRBJ2-2, is DAMVIQNPRYQVTQFGKPVTLSCSQTLNHNVMYWYQQKSSQAPKLLFHYYDKDFNNEADTPDNFQSRRPNTSFCFLDIRSPGLGDTAMYLCATSRTSGVNTGELFFGEGSRLTVL.

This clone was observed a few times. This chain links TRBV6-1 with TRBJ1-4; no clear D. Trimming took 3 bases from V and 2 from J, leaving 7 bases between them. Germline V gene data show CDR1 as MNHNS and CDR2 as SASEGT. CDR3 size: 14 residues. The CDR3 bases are TGTGCCAGCAGTGATCACGGGACTAATGAAAAACTGTTTTTT. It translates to CASSDHGTNEKLFF.

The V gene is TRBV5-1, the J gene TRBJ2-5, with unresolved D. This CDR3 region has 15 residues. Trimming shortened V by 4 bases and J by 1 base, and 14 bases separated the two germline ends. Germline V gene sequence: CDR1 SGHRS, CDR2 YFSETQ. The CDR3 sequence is CASSPSHGVQETQYF. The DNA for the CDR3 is TGCGCCAGCAGCCCGTCGCACGGTGTCCAAGAGACCCAGTACTTC.

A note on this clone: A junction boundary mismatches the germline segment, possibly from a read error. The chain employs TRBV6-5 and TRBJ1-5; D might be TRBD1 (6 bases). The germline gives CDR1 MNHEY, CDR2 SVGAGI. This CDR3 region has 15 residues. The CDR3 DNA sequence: TGTGCCAGCAGTAACTCCCCCACAGGGATCCAGCCCCAGCATTTT. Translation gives CASSNSPTGIQPQHF.

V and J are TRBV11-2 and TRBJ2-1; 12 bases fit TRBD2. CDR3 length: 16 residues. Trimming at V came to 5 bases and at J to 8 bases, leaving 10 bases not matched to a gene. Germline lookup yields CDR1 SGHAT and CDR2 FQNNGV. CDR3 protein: CASSPERTSGTYEQFF. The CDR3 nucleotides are TGTGCCAGCAGCCCCGAGCGGACTAGCGGGACCTATGAGCAGTTCTTC.

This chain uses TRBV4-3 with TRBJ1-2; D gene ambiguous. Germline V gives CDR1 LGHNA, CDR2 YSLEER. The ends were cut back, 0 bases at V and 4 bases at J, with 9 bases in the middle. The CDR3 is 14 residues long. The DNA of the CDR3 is TGCGCCAGCAGCCAAGATAGCCAGATCTATGGCTACACCTTC. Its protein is CASSQDSQIYGYTF.

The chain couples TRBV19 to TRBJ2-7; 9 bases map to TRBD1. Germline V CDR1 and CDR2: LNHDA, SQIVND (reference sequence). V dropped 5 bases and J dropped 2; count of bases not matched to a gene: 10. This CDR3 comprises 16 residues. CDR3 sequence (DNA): TGTGCCAGTAGTCCCTCCTCCGGGACAGGGACCTACGAGCAGTACTTC. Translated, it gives CASSPSSGTGTYEQYF.

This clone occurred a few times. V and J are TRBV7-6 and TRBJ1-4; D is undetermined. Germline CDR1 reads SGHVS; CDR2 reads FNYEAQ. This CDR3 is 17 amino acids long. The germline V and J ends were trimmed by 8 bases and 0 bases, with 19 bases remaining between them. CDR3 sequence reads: CASSRTGMAATNEKLFF. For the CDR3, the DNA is TGTGCCAGCTCACGCACGGGGATGGCTGCAACTAATGAAAAACTGTTTTTT.

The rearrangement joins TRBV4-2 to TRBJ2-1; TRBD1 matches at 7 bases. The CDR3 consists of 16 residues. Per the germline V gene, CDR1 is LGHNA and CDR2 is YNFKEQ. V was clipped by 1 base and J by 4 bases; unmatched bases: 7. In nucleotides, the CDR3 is TGTGCCAGCAGCCAAGTCGACAGGGATGGGTACAATGAGCAGTTCTTC. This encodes CASSQVDRDGYNEQFF.

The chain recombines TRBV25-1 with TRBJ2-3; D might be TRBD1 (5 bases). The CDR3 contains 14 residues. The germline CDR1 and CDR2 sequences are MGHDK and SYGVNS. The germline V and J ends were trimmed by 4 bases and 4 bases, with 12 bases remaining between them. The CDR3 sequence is CASSVGVLSDTQYF. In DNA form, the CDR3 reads TGTGCCAGCAGTGTAGGGGTTCTGTCAGATACGCAGTATTTT. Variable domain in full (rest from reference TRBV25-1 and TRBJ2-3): EADIYQTPRYLVIGTGKKITLECSQTMGHDKMYWYQQDPGMELHLIHYSYGVNSTEKGDLSSESTVSRIRTEHFPLTLESARPSHTSQYLCASSVGVLSDTQYFGPGTRLTVL.

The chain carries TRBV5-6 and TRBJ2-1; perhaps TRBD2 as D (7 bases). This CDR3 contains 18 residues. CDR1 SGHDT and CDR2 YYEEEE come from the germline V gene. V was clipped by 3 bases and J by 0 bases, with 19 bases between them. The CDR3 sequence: CASSSWGGLASSYNEQFF. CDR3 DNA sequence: TGTGCCAGCAGCTCGTGGGGGGGGCTAGCGAGCTCCTACAATGAGCAGTTCTTC.

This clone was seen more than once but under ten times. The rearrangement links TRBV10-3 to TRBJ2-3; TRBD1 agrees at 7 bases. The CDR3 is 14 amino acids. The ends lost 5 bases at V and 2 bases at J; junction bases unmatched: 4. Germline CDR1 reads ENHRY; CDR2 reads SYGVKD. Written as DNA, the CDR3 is TGTGCCATCAGTTTGGGGACAGCCACAGATACGCAGTATTTT. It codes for CAISLGTATDTQYF.